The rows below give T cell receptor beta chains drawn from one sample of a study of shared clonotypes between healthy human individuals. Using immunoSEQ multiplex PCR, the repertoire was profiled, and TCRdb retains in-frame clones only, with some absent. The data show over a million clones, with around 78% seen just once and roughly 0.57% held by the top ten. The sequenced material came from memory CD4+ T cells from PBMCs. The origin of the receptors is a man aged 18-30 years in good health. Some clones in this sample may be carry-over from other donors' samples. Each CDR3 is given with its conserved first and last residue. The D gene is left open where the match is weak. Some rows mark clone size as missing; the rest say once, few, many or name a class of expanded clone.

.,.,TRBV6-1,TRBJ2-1,TGTGCCAGCAGTGGAGCGAGCGGAATCGGATACAATGAGCAGTTCTTC,CASSGASGIGYNEQFF
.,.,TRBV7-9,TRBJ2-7,TGTGCCAGCGGAGGACGGTCTTCCCTTTACGAGCAGTACTTC,CASGGRSSLYEQYF
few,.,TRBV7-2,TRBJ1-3,TGTGCCAGCAGCTTAGTAGCGACAGAAAAAAACACCATATATTTT,CASSLVATEKNTIYF
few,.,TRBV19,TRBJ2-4,TGTGCCAGTAGTACAGCAGCCAAAAACATTCAGTACTTC,CASSTAAKNIQYF
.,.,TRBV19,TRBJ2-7,TGTGCCAGTAGTATCGGGAGCTCCTACGAGCAGTACTTC,CASSIGSSYEQYF
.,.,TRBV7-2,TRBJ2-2,TGTGCCAGCAGCTTAAGTCTGCTTGGGGTTACCGGGGAGCTGTTTTTT,CASSLSLLGVTGELFF
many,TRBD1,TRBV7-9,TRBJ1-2,TGTGCCAGCAGCTTAGATACAGGGGCACCCGGCTACACCTTC,CASSLDTGAPGYTF
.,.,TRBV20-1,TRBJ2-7,TGCAGTGCTAGAGATTTGATGGAGCAGTACTTC,CSARDLMEQYF
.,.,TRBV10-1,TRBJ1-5,TGCGCCAGCAGTGAAATGTGGGTCCTCAATCAGCCCCAGCATTTT,CASSEMWVLNQPQHF
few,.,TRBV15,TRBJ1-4,TGTGCCACCAGCAGTGTTGATGGTGAAAAACTGTTTTTT,CATSSVDGEKLFF
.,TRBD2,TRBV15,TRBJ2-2,TGTGCCACCAGCAGAGGGACTAGCGGGGTCACCGGGGAGCTGTTTTTT,CATSRGTSGVTGELFF
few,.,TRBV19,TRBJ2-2,TGTGCCAGTAGCGCTAGCCGGAGGCTGAACACCGGGGAGCTGTTTTTT,CASSASRRLNTGELFF
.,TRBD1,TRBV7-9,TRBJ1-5,TGTGCCAGCAGCCTTGGGACAGGGAGTAATCAGCCCCAGCATTTT,CASSLGTGSNQPQHF
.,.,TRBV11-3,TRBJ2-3,TGTGCCAGCAGCTTAGTGGGGAGCACAGATACGCAGTATTTT,CASSLVGSTDTQYF
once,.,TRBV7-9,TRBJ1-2,TGTGCCAGCAGCGAACAGGGTGTTGAGGTCGGTGGCTACACCTTC,CASSEQGVEVGGYTF
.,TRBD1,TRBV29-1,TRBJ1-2,TGCAGCGTCGCCCAGGGGGCAACTAACTATGGCTACACCTTC,CSVAQGATNYGYTF
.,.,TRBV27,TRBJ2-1,TGTGCCAGCAAGGGTCCGTTTGGCTACAATGAGCAGTTCTTC,CASKGPFGYNEQFF